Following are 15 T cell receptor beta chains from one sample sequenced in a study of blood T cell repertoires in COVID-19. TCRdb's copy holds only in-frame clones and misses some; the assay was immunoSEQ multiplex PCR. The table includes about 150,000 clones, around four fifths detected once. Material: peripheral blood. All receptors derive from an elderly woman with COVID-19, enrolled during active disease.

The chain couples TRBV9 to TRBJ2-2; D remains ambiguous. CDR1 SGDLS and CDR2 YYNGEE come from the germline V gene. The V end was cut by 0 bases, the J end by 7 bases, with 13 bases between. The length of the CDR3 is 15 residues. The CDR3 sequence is CASSVGTPGVGELFF. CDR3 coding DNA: TGTGCCAGCAGCGTAGGAACCCCAGGTGTCGGGGAGCTGTTTTTT.

The DNA of the CDR3 is TGTGCCAGCAGCCAAGTAAGGCGGGGCGACTACGAGCAGTACTTC. Its protein product is CASSQVRRGDYEQYF. The J gene is TRBJ2-7, the V gene TRBV3-1 (or the pseudogene TRBV3-2), with a tentative D call TRBD2 (6 bases). Trimming left V 1 base short and J 3 bases short, with 13 bases between. The germline V gene encodes CDR1 LGHDT and CDR2 YNNKEL (reference sequence). The CDR3 is made up of 15 amino acids.

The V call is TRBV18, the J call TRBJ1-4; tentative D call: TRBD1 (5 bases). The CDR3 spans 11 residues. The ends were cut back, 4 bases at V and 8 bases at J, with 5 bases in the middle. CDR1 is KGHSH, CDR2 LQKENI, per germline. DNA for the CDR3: TGTGCCAGCTCACGGGGCGAAAAACTGTTTTTT. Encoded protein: CASSRGEKLFF.

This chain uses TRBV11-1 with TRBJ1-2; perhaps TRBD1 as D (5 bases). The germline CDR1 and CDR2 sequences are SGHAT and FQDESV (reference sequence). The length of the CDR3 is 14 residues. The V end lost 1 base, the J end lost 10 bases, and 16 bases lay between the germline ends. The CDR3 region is CASSLGGAVASYTF. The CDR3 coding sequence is TGTGCCAGCAGCTTAGGTGGGGCTGTCGCGTCCTACACCTTC.

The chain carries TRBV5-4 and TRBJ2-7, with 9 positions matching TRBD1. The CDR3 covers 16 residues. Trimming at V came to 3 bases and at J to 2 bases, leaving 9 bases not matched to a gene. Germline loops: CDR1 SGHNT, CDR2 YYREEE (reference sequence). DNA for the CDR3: TGTGCCAGCAGCTCAGGGACAGGGAGATCAACCTACGAGCAGTACTTC. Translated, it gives CASSSGTGRSTYEQYF. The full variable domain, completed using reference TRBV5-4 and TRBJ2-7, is ETGVTQSPTHLIKTRGQQVTLRCSSQSGHNTVSWYQQALGQGPQFIFQYYREEENGRGNFPPRFSGLQFPNYSSELNVNALELDDSALYLCASSSGTGRSTYEQYFGPGTRLTVT.

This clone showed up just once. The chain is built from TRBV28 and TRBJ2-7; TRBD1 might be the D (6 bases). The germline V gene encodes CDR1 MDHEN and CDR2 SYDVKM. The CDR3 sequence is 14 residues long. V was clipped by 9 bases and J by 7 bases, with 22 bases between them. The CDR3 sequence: CASTFGPGVREQYF. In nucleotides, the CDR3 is TGTGCCAGTACTTTCGGTCCAGGGGTGCGTGAGCAGTACTTC. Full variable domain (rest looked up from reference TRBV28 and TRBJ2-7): DVKVTQSSRYLVKRTGEKVFLECVQDMDHENMFWYRQDPGLGLRLIYFSYDVKMKEKGDIPEGYSVSREKKERFSLILESASTNQTSMYLCASTFGPGVREQYFGPGTRLTVT.

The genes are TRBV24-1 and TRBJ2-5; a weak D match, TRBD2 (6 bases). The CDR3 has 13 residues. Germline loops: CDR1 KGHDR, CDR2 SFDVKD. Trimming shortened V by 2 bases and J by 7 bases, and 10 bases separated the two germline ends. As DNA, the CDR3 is TGTGCCACCAGTGATTCCCTGGGAGGGACCCAGTACTTC. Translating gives CATSDSLGGTQYF.

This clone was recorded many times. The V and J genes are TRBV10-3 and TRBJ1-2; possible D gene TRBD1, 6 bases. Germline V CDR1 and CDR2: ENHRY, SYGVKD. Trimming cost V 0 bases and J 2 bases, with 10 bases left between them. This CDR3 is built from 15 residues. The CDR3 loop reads CAISESIQGNYGYTF. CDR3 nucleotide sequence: TGTGCCATCAGTGAGTCGATTCAGGGGAACTATGGCTACACCTTC.

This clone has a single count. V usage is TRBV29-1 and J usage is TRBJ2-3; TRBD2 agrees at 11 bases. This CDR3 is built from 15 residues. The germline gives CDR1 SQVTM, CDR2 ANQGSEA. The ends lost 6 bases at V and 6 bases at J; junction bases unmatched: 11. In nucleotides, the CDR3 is TGCAGCGTGCCCCGGGTAGCGGGAGGGTGGGATACGCAGTATTTT. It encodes CSVPRVAGGWDTQYF.

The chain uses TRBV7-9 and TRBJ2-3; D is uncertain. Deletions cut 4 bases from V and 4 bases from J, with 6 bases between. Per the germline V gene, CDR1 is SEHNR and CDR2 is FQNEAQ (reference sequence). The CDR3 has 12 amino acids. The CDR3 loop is CASSSFADTQYF. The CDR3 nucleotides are TGTGCCAGCAGCTCCTTCGCAGATACGCAGTATTTT.

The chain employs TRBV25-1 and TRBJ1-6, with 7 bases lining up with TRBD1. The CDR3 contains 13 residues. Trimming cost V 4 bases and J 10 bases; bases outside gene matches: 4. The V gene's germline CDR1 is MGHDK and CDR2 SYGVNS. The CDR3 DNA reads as TGTGCCAGCAGTGCAACAGGGGACTCACCCCTCCACTTT. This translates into CASSATGDSPLHF.

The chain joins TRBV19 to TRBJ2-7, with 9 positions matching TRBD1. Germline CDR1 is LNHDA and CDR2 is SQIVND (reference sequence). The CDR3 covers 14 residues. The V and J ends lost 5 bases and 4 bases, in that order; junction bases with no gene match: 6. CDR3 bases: TGTGCCAGTAGTGAGGGACAGGGAAGGTACGAGCAGTACTTC. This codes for CASSEGQGRYEQYF.

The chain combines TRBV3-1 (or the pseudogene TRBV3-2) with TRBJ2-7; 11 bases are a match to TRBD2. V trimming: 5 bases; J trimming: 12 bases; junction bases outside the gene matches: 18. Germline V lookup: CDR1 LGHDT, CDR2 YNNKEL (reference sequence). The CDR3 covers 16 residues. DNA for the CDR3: TGTGCCAGCAGCGAACTGACTAGCGGGAACCTCAGGGTTGCGTACTTC. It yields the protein CASSELTSGNLRVAYF.

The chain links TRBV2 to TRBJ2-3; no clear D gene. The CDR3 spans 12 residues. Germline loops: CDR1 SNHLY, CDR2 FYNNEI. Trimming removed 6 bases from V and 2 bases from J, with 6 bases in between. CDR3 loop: CASRRITDTQYF. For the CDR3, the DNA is TGTGCCAGCAGGCGAATCACAGATACGCAGTATTTT.

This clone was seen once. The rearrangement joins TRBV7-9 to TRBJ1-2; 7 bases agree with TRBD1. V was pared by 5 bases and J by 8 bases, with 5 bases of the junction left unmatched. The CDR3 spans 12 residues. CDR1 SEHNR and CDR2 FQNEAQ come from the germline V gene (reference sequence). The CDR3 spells CASSLAGGGYTF. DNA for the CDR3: TGTGCCAGCAGCCTGGCAGGGGGAGGCTACACCTTC. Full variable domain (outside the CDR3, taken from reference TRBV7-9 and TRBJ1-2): DTGVSQNPRHKITKRGQNVTFRCDPISEHNRLYWYRQTLGQGPEFLTYFQNEAQLEKSRLLSDRFSAERPKGSFSTLEIQRTEQGDSAMYLCASSLAGGGYTFGSGTRLTVV.